This T cell receptor beta chain was sequenced in a study of cytomegalovirus exposure and HLA in healthy donors. Study outcomes and limitations: Within an earlier analysis, most TCR beta V segments proved productive either about 87% or about 30% of the time. A classifier reportedly called cytomegalovirus status with high sensitivity and specificity.

Amplification used 60 Vbeta primers and 13 Jbeta primers. Clones were sequenced by immunoSEQ multiplex PCR, and TCRdb holds only the in-frame ones, with some missing. The table lists 210,000 or so clones, approximately 79% of them singletons. The CDR3 length is 13 residues. Points on this clone: Its antigen remains unknown.

The sequence was collected from a man in his late teens or twenties in good health and CMV-seronegative. The genes are TRBV7-5 and TRBJ2-1; TRBD2, the table's D call, lacks a check against the DNA. TRBV7-5 is designated a pseudogene. The sample was PBMCs. The CDR3 DNA reads TGTGCCAGAAGCTTAGGAGGAGAAAATGAGCAGTTCTTC. It translates to CARSLGGENEQFF.